Each of the 4 T cell receptor beta chains below was sequenced from the same sample in a study of blood T cell repertoires in COVID-19. Clones were sequenced by immunoSEQ multiplex PCR, and TCRdb holds only the in-frame ones, with some missing. The sample contains more than 250,000 clones, around 86% of which appear only once. The sample was peripheral blood. These receptors originate from a man aged 45 to 65 with active or convalescent COVID-19.

The DNA for the CDR3 is TGTGCCAGCAGCTCAGACTTTGGGGCCAACGTCCTGACTTTC. This gives the protein CASSSDFGANVLTF. The chain combines TRBV3-1 (or the pseudogene TRBV3-2) with TRBJ2-6; D remains ambiguous. The CDR3 runs 14 residues. Germline-derived CDR1 and CDR2 are LGHDT and YNNKEL (reference sequence). Trimming cost V 5 bases and J 3 bases, with 8 bases left between them.

The V and J genes are TRBV9 and TRBJ2-3, with 11 bases that match TRBD2. CDR3 length equals 16 residues. Per the germline V gene, CDR1 is SGDLS and CDR2 is YYNGEE. The V and J ends lost 2 bases and 1 base, in that order; junction bases with no gene match: 3. The CDR3 bases are TGTGCCAGCAGCGTTACTAGCGGGAGAGGCACAGATACGCAGTATTTT. Its translation: CASSVTSGRGTDTQYF.

This clone was found a few times. The rearrangement joins TRBV15 to TRBJ1-5; no firm D call. The germline V gene encodes CDR1 LNHNV and CDR2 YYDKDF (reference sequence). Between the trimmed V and J ends, which lost 5 bases and 6 bases, there was a span of 14 bases. The CDR3 is made up of 14 amino acids. The CDR3 coding sequence is TGTGCCACCAGCGTCGCAGGACGGGGTCAGCCCCAGCATTTT. Translation gives CATSVAGRGQPQHF.

The chain links TRBV5-4 to TRBJ2-7; TRBD2 is a possible D gene (6 bases). V shed 4 bases and J shed 2 bases, with 13 bases lying between them. Germline V gene sequence: CDR1 SGHNT, CDR2 YYREEE (reference sequence). The CDR3 is 14 amino acids. The CDR3 DNA reads TGTGCCAGCAGCCCCGGGACTCAGACCTACGAGCAGTACTTC. Amino acids: CASSPGTQTYEQYF.